This TCR beta chain appears in the sequencing data of a study of T cell responses to AZD1222 COVID-19 vaccine. Broader study findings: Rises in breadth and depth of Spike-specific TCRs came after two AZD1222 doses. Clonal diversity was possibly underestimated; the donors were predominantly white British and more often female.

Clones were read by immunoSEQ multiplex PCR, and TCRdb kept only the in-frame ones, dropping some. The top ten hold 16% of the sample, which has 85,000 to 130,000 clones, 85% to 90% seen once. The V gene's germline CDR1 is MRHNA and CDR2 SNTAGT. The CDR3 loop spans 15 amino acids. V lost 4 bases and J 1 base, leaving 13 bases between the germline ends. To note about this clone: Its antigen is as yet unknown.

This rearrangement joins TRBV6-4 to TRBJ1-2, with D unclear. The sequence was collected from an adult in good health. The material was peripheral blood, obtained on day 0 of AZD1222 vaccination. The CDR3 DNA sequence: TGTGCCAGCAGTGGACCCTCGGGGAGTAACTATGGCTACACCTTC. Its translation: CASSGPSGSNYGYTF.